The 16 T cell receptor beta chains below all came from one sample that was sequenced in a study of post-analysis software for immune sequencing data. Points from the study as a whole: Controls showed lower frequencies than patients for four to six TRBV segments, and TRBV5-6, TRBV5-1 and TRBV20-1 were among these.

These receptors lack a known antigen. Included in the TCR beta cDNA libraries were unique molecular identifiers. TCRdb analysed the PCR reads with MiXCR anew, one entry per CDR3 protein. The sample carries approximately 690,000 distinct CDR3 sequences, 55% to 60% recorded once. Sequencing was carried out using blood. The receptors originated from a girl aged 2 to 9 with multiple sclerosis.

This chain links TRBV10-3 with TRBJ2-1; 7 bases line up with TRBD2. In germline, CDR1 is ENHRY, CDR2 SYGVKD. The CDR3 extends over 16 amino acids. V dropped 3 bases and J dropped 6; count of bases not matched to a gene: 11. CDR3 in amino acids: CAISDIGAGVANEQFF. The CDR3 coding sequence is TGTGCCATCAGTGACATAGGTGCGGGAGTTGCCAATGAGCAGTTCTTC.

This chain links TRBV2 with TRBJ2-3; D is ambiguous. Between the trimmed V and J ends, which lost 6 bases and 5 bases, there was a span of 9 bases. Germline CDR1 is SNHLY and CDR2 is FYNNEI. The CDR3 extends over 12 amino acids. The CDR3 nucleotides read TGTGCCAGCAGAGACACCTTAGATACGCAGTATTTT. This codes for CASRDTLDTQYF.

This clonotype was detected only a few times. The rearrangement joins TRBV7-2 to TRBJ2-3, with TRBD2 matching over 11 bases. Germline V gene lookup returns CDR1 SGHTA and CDR2 FQGNSA. With V trimmed by 2 bases and J by 0 bases, 4 bases remained unmatched. The CDR3 consists of 17 residues. CDR3 in amino acids: CASSLKGTSGSTDTQYF. The CDR3 DNA reads as TGTGCCAGCAGCTTAAAAGGGACTAGCGGTAGCACAGATACGCAGTATTTT.

The chain employs TRBV7-2 and TRBJ2-1; 13 bases line up with TRBD2. This CDR3 region has 15 residues. Losses at the gene ends were 5 bases for V and 8 bases for J; bases not matched to a gene: 6. Per the germline V gene, CDR1 is SGHTA and CDR2 is FQGNSA. The CDR3 region is CASSPWTSGGYEQFF. The CDR3 DNA sequence: TGTGCCAGCAGCCCTTGGACTAGCGGGGGCTATGAGCAGTTCTTC.

This clonotype has only a few counts. The V and J genes are TRBV7-7 and TRBJ2-5; no clear D. Germline loops: CDR1 SSHAT, CDR2 FNYEAQ (reference sequence). Trimming left V 1 base short and J 0 bases short, with 6 bases between. The CDR3 is 14 amino acids. Here the CDR3 DNA reads TGTGCCAGCAGCTTAGTTGGTAACCAAGAGACCCAGTACTTC. Translation: CASSLVGNQETQYF.

The chain couples TRBV6-6 to TRBJ2-3, with 9 bases lining up with TRBD2. The CDR3 length is 15 residues. Trimming took 6 bases from V and 5 from J; bases not matched to a gene: 9. Germline-derived CDR1 and CDR2 are MNHNY and SVGAGI (reference sequence). CDR3 sequence reads: CASRTKRGVKDTQYF. DNA of the CDR3: TGTGCCAGCAGGACAAAGCGGGGGGTTAAAGATACGCAGTATTTT.

This clonotype was picked up a small number of times. The chain carries TRBV6-2 or TRBV6-3 and TRBJ2-7; no reliable D call. Germline CDR1 is MNHEY and CDR2 is SVGEGT. Deletions cut 4 bases from V and 0 bases from J, with 10 bases between. The CDR3 spans 14 residues. CDR3 residues: CASSSLRSSYEQYF. The CDR3 nucleotides read TGTGCCAGCAGTTCCTTGAGGAGCTCCTACGAGCAGTACTTC.

The chain joins TRBV21-1 to TRBJ2-5. TRBV21-1 corresponds to a pseudogene. This CDR3 has 12 residues. The CDR3 region has the DNA TGTGCCAGCAATCACTTTTCGGAGACCCAGTACTTC. It encodes CASNHFSETQYF.

The V call is TRBV27, the J call TRBJ2-7, with D tentatively TRBD1 or TRBD2 (6 bases each). The CDR3 loop spans 14 amino acids. The V gene lost 0 bases and the J gene lost 5 bases, with 11 bases spanning the gap. Germline CDR1 and CDR2: MNHEY and SMNVEV (reference sequence). The CDR3 loop reads CASSLSLGGHEQYF. DNA of the CDR3: TGTGCCAGCAGTTTATCCTTGGGGGGCCACGAGCAGTACTTC.

V is TRBV27 and J is TRBJ1-5; 7 nucleotides align to TRBD1. The junction had 5 bases not matched to a gene; V was cut back by 5 bases and J by 7 bases. The CDR3 consists of 13 residues. Germline V gene sequence: CDR1 MNHEY, CDR2 SMNVEV (reference sequence). Written as DNA, the CDR3 is TGTGCCAGCAGTACAGGGGTAGGGCAGCCCCAGCATTTT. It specifies CASSTGVGQPQHF.

This clonotype has just a few counts. The genes are TRBV7-2 and TRBJ2-5; perhaps TRBD1 as D (5 bases). Trimming shortened V by 6 bases and J by 1 base, and 9 bases separated the two germline ends. Germline CDR1 SGHTA, CDR2 FQGNSA. The CDR3 sequence is 13 residues long. The CDR3 loop reads CASRSDSQETQYF. The CDR3, as DNA: TGTGCCAGCAGATCCGACAGCCAAGAGACCCAGTACTTC.

This rearrangement joins TRBV20-1 to TRBJ1-5; D perhaps matches TRBD1 (6 bases). The CDR3 is made up of 14 amino acids. Germline-derived CDR1 and CDR2 are DFQATT and SNEGSKA (reference sequence). V shed 6 bases and J shed 4 bases, with 16 bases lying between them. This CDR3 is CSAIGGTANQPQHF. CDR3 sequence (DNA): TGCAGTGCCATAGGGGGAACGGCTAATCAGCCCCAGCATTTT.

The chain is built from TRBV5-1 and TRBJ2-1; D unclear. V lost 0 bases and J lost 5, with 9 bases in between. From germline, CDR1 is SGHRS and CDR2 YFSETQ. This CDR3 has 14 residues. CDR3 loop: CASSLVGGNNEQFF. Here the CDR3 DNA reads TGCGCCAGCAGCTTGGTGGGCGGTAACAATGAGCAGTTCTTC.

This chain joins TRBV28 and TRBJ2-7; D may correspond to TRBD1 or TRBD2 (5 bases each). The better agreement between TRBJ2-5 and the DNA end casts doubt on the J call. The CDR3 consists of 13 residues. Germline V gene lookup returns CDR1 MDHEN and CDR2 SYDVKM. The CDR3 nucleotides are TGTGCCAGCACCCCTGGGGGACGGGAGACCCAGTACTTC. It specifies CASTPGGRETQYF.

This clonotype was counted between two and nine times. The chain recombines TRBV11-3 with TRBJ2-3, with a tentative D call TRBD1 (6 bases). The CDR3 has 12 amino acids. Germline CDR1 and CDR2: SGHNT and YENEEA. V was trimmed by 6 bases and J by 6 bases, leaving 10 bases between them. This CDR3 reads CASSSRGDTQYF. The CDR3 DNA follows: TGTGCCAGCAGTTCCAGGGGTGATACGCAGTATTTT.

The chain links TRBV29-1 to TRBJ1-2, with 10 nucleotides matching TRBD1. The CDR3 sequence is 14 residues long. V dropped 7 bases and J dropped 2; count of bases not matched to a gene: 7. Germline assignment: CDR1 SQVTM and CDR2 ANQGSEA. The CDR3 coding sequence is TGCAGCGCCAGCGACAGGGGGCAAAACTATGGCTACACCTTC. This codes for CSASDRGQNYGYTF. Together with reference TRBV29-1 and TRBJ1-2, the CDR3 gives the full variable domain: SAVISQKPSRDICQRGTSLTIQCQVDSQVTMMFWYRQQPGQSLTLIATANQGSEATYESGFVIDKFPISRPNLTFSTLTVSNMSPEDSSIYLCSASDRGQNYGYTFGSGTRLTVV.